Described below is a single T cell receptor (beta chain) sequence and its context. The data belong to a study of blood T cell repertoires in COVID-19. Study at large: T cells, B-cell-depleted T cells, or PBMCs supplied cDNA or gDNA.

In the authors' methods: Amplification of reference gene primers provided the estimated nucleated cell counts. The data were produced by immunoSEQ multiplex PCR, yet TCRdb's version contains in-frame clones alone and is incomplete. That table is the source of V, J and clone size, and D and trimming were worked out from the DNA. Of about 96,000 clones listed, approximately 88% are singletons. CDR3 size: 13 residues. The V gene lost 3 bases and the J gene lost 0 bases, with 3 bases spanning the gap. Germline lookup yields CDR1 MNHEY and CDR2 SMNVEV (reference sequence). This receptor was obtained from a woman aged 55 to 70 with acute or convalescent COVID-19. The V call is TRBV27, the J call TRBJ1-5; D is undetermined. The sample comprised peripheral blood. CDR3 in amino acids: CASSFYSNQPQHF. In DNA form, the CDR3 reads TGTGCCAGCAGTTTCTATAGCAATCAGCCCCAGCATTTT.